This note documents a single T cell receptor beta chain sequence. These data are taken from a study of T cell responses to AZD1222 COVID-19 vaccine. Trimming took 8 bases from V and 7 from J; bases not matched to a gene: 12. The germline V gene encodes CDR1 LNHDA and CDR2 SQIVND (reference sequence). The CDR3 totals 14 residues. TCRdb keeps only in-frame clones here, not all; method: immunoSEQ multiplex PCR. Of roughly 150,000 clones listed, under 95% are singletons. The TCR was taken from an adult in good health. The starting material was peripheral blood, obtained on day 0 of AZD1222 vaccination. This chain connects TRBV19 to TRBJ1-1, with 8 bases aligning to TRBD1. The CDR3 coding sequence is TGTGCCAGTGTTCCCAGGGGGCCTTCTAATGAAGCTTTCTTT. The encoded protein is CASVPRGPSNEAFF. The full variable domain, with the rest looked up from reference TRBV19 and TRBJ1-1, is DGGITQSPKYLFRKEGQNVTLSCEQNLNHDAMYWYRQDPGQGLRLIYYSQIVNDFQKGDIAEGYSVSREKKESFPLTVTSAQKNPTAFYLCASVPRGPSNEAFFGQGTRLTVV.